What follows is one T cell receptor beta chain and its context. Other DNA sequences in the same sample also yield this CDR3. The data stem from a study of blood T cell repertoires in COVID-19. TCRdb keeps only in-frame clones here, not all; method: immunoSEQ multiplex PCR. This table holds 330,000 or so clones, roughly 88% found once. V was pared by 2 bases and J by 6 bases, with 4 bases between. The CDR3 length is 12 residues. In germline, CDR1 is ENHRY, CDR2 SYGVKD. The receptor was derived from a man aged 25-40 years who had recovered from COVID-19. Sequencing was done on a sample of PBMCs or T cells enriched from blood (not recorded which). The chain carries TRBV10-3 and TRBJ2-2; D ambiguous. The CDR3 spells CAISEGPGELFF. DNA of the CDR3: TGTGCCATCAGTGAGGGCCCCGGGGAGCTGTTTTTT.